This TCR beta chain derives from a study of metastatic and nonmetastatic thyroid tumors. Regarding this clone: Relative to the germline gene, one junction end is altered; a read error may explain this.

TCRdb called clones again from the PCR reads with MiXCR. The sample carries roughly 20,000 clones, approximately 30% recorded once. All patients reached thyroid surgery having received no treatment beforehand. CDR1 and CDR2 from the germline V gene are DFQATT and SNEGSKA (reference sequence). The CDR3 has 16 amino acids. The chain uses TRBV20-1 and TRBJ1-1; 7 bases are a match to TRBD1. The sample comprised blood. The receptor's source is a female donor with papillary thyroid cancer or a benign thyroid nodule (not recorded which). Some clones in this sample may be carry-over from other donors' samples. In DNA, the CDR3 is TGCAGGGCTAGAGATCCCTTCGCCAGAGGGGGCAATGAAGCTTTCTTT. This gives the protein CRARDPFARGGNEAFF.